These 24 T cell receptor beta chains originate from one sample sequenced in a study of tumor-infiltrating lymphocytes in oesophageal squamous cell carcinoma. TCRdb re-called the PCR reads with MiXCR, one entry per CDR3 protein. Here the sample spans 15,000 to 18,000 distinct CDR3 sequences, approximately 49% being singletons. What was sequenced was esophageal tumor tissue. These receptors were obtained from a female donor with esophageal squamous cell carcinoma.

This clonotype occurred once. V is TRBV10-3 and J is TRBJ2-5; 14 bases agree with TRBD2. The end of the DNA aligns better with TRBJ2-1, so the J call may be wrong. Germline V CDR1 and CDR2: ENHRY, SYGVKD. There are 16 residues in the CDR3. CDR3 region: CAISETGTSGGYEQFF. CDR3 DNA sequence: TGTGCCATCAGTGAGACCGGGACTAGCGGGGGTTATGAGCAGTTCTTC.

The V and J genes are TRBV14 and TRBJ2-5; 8 nucleotides match TRBD1. The ends lost 5 bases at V and 3 bases at J; junction bases unmatched: 11. Germline-derived CDR1 and CDR2 are SGHDN and FVKESK. This CDR3 is built from 16 residues. For the CDR3, the DNA is TGTGCCAGCAGCGGCTCGAAAGGACAGGGAGAAGAGACCCAGTACTTC. Translating it yields CASSGSKGQGEETQYF.

This rearrangement joins TRBV5-1 to TRBJ1-4, with D hard to call. This CDR3 is 14 amino acids long. Germline V gene lookup returns CDR1 SGHRS and CDR2 YFSETQ. Trimming left V 1 base short and J 3 bases short, with 7 bases between. CDR3 coding DNA: TGCGCCAGCAGCTTGAGGCGGTCTAATGAAAAACTGTTTTTT. Protein: CASSLRRSNEKLFF.

This clonotype was recorded many times. The gene calls are TRBV4-2 and TRBJ2-5; possible D gene TRBD1, 7 bases. Germline V gene data show CDR1 as LGHNA and CDR2 as YNFKEQ. V was shortened by 4 bases and J by 0 bases, with 18 bases between the two germline ends. This CDR3 region has 17 residues. Here the CDR3 DNA reads TGTGCCAGCAGCCGGGGGGACAGCTTTTCGTACCAAGAGACCCAGTACTTC. Protein: CASSRGDSFSYQETQYF.

The rearrangement links TRBV12-3 or TRBV12-4 to TRBJ1-2, with a possible D match to TRBD1 (5 bases). The V end was cut by 0 bases, the J end by 6 bases, with 5 bases between. This CDR3 is built from 12 residues. The CDR3 sequence: CASSLAGDGYTF. The CDR3 DNA is TGTGCCAGCAGTTTAGCAGGGGATGGCTACACCTTC.

This clonotype was seen repeatedly, ten times or more. A read error may be the cause here, since a much bigger clone is one base away. This sequence joins TRBV5-4 and TRBJ2-5, with 11 bases matching TRBD2. The CDR3 has 16 residues. CDR1 is SGHNT, CDR2 YYREEE, per germline (reference sequence). Germline trimming cut 4 bases from V and 11 bases from J; bases unmatched to any gene: 16. CDR3 protein: CASSEASGRRYNEQYF. DNA of the CDR3: TGTGCCAGCAGCGAGGCTAGCGGGAGGAGGTACAATGAGCAGTACTTC.

This clonotype showed up just once. A read error may produce the germline difference seen at one junction end. The chain combines TRBV7-6 with TRBJ2-1, with D maybe TRBD1 (5 bases). Germline V lookup: CDR1 SGHVS, CDR2 FNYEAQ. CDR3 size: 13 residues. The CDR3 is CASSLVGQGEQFF. CDR3 DNA: TGTGCTAGCAGCTTAGTAGGACAAGGGGAGCAGTTCTTC.

This clonotype was picked up a small number of times. As the CDR3 is not closed by the conserved phenylalanine or tryptophan, this likely results from a read error. It is unclear where the CDR3 begins or ends on the DNA, so no DNA is shown, and the CDR3 is as TCRdb lists it. This rearrangement joins TRBV7-9 to TRBJ2-4; the table assigns TRBD1, which was not confirmed against the DNA. The CDR3 numbers 11 amino acids, ends counted. Germline CDR1 reads SEHNR; CDR2 reads FQNEAQ (reference sequence). This chain's CDR3 is CASSGERDRVS.

This chain connects TRBV7-9 to TRBJ2-1; a possible D gene is TRBD2 (6 bases). Germline CDR1 reads SEHNR; CDR2 reads FQNEAQ (reference sequence). This CDR3 has 14 residues. V lost 5 bases and J 7 bases, leaving 15 bases between the germline ends. CDR3 region: CASSDTGRNNEQFF. The CDR3 nucleotides are TGTGCCAGCAGCGATACCGGGAGAAATAATGAGCAGTTCTTC.

This clonotype was seen many times. The chain recombines TRBV6-1 with TRBJ2-3; 9 nucleotides agree with TRBD2. Germline trimming cut 5 bases from V and 3 bases from J; bases unmatched to any gene: 6. Germline-derived CDR1 and CDR2 are MNHNS and SASEGT. The CDR3 length is 15 residues. CDR3: CASSRGGRETDTQYF. CDR3 DNA: TGTGCCAGCAGTCGGGGCGGGAGGGAGACAGATACGCAGTATTTT.

This CDR3 is CASSLKRTYEQYF. The CDR3 bases are TGTGCCAGCAGCTTGAAGAGAACCTACGAGCAGTACTTC. The rearrangement links TRBV7-8 to TRBJ2-1; D uncertain. The DNA end lines up better with TRBJ2-7; the J call may be wrong. In germline, CDR1 is SGHVS, CDR2 FQNEAQ. The CDR3 runs to 13 residues.

The chain has TRBV12-3 or TRBV12-4 and TRBJ2-7, with 9 bases that match TRBD1. This CDR3 is 13 amino acids long. Trimming at V came to 4 bases and at J to 3 bases, leaving 1 base not matched to a gene. CDR3 sequence: CASSSGQGYEQYF. The CDR3 DNA reads as TGTGCCAGCAGTTCGGGACAGGGCTACGAGCAGTACTTC.

The V gene is TRBV7-3, the J gene TRBJ2-2; no firm D call. The CDR3 runs to 10 residues. Germline V gene data show CDR1 as SGHTA and CDR2 as FQGTGA. V was cut by 8 bases and J by 7 bases, with 5 bases left in between. This CDR3 reads CASFRGELFF. CDR3 bases: TGTGCCAGCTTCCGCGGGGAGCTGTTTTTT.

This rearrangement joins TRBV28 to TRBJ2-1; D call uncertain. The J call is doubtful: the DNA matches TRBJ2-7 better. The germline V gene has CDR1 MDHEN and CDR2 SYDVKM. This CDR3 has 11 residues. CDR3 residues: CASSFSNEQYF. The CDR3 nucleotides are TGTGCCAGCAGTTTTTCCAATGAGCAGTACTTC.

The rearrangement uses TRBV7-9 and TRBJ2-3; D is uncertain. V was clipped by 5 bases and J by 3 bases, with 6 bases between them. Germline assignment: CDR1 SEHNR and CDR2 FQNEAQ (reference sequence). This CDR3 region has 12 residues. This CDR3 is CASSQVTDTQYF. DNA of the CDR3: TGTGCCAGCAGCCAAGTAACAGATACGCAGTATTTT.

This clonotype was seen only a few times. The gene calls are TRBV5-6 and TRBJ2-4; 16 bases agree with TRBD2. The J call is doubtful: the DNA matches TRBJ2-1 better. CDR3 size: 21 residues. The germline CDR1 and CDR2 sequences are SGHDT and YYEEEE. The DNA of the CDR3 is TGTGCCAGCAGCTTGGAAATTGACAGGCCCCCGGGACTAGCGGGAGGGGAGGGGCAGTTCTTC. Its protein is CASSLEIDRPPGLAGGEGQFF.

The chain employs TRBV7-8 and TRBJ2-5; TRBD2 might be the D (6 bases). Trimming stripped 5 bases from V and 5 bases from J, with 21 bases between. The CDR3 loop spans 16 amino acids. Germline CDR1 reads SGHVS; CDR2 reads FQNEAQ. This CDR3 reads CASSGRGLGRGETQYF. The CDR3 DNA is TGTGCCAGCAGCGGTCGGGGCCTAGGCCGGGGGGAGACCCAGTACTTC. The variable domain in full, with the rest retrieved from reference TRBV7-8 and TRBJ2-5, is GAGVSQSPRYKVAKRGQDVALRCDPISGHVSLFWYQQALGQGPEFLTYFQNEAQLDKSGLPSDRFFAERPEGSVSTLKIQRTQQEDSAVYLCASSGRGLGRGETQYFGPGTRLLVL.

The chain employs TRBV7-3 and TRBJ2-6; D unresolved. The J call may be incorrect, as the DNA end agrees better with TRBJ1-2. The germline CDR1 and CDR2 sequences are SGHTA and FQGTGA. CDR3 size: 15 residues. The CDR3 region is CASSLTRGSNYGYTF. The CDR3 DNA reads TGTGCCAGCAGCTTAACGCGAGGATCTAACTATGGCTACACCTTC.

This sequence joins TRBV5-4 and TRBJ2-1, with 7 bases identical to TRBD2. Germline V gene sequence: CDR1 SGHNT, CDR2 YYREEE (reference sequence). Trimming cost V 0 bases and J 7 bases; bases outside gene matches: 10. The CDR3 contains 16 residues. For the CDR3, the DNA is TGTGCCAGCAGCTTGGCCGGGCTAGCGGCAGGAAATGAGCAGTTCTTC. Its translation: CASSLAGLAAGNEQFF.

V and J are TRBV7-3 and TRBJ2-3; 8 bases line up with TRBD1. The germline V gene encodes CDR1 SGHTA and CDR2 FQGTGA. CDR3 length equals 15 residues. V gave up 4 bases and J gave up 5 bases; unmatched junction bases: 8. CDR3 region: CASSSYQGARDTQYF. The CDR3 nucleotides read TGTGCCAGCAGCTCATATCAGGGGGCGAGAGATACGCAGTATTTT.

Notes on this clonotype: The conserved phenylalanine or tryptophan is not found at the CDR3 terminus, so this likely reflects a read error. Because the CDR3's place on the DNA is in doubt, the DNA is left out and the CDR3 is given as listed by TCRdb. The chain is built from TRBV27 and TRBJ2-4; no DNA check was done on the table's D call, TRBD1. Both ends counted, the CDR3 spans 19 residues. Germline loops: CDR1 MNHEY, CDR2 SMNVEV (reference sequence). The CDR3 loop is CASSLGDRPGINNEQFFGP.

CDR3 amino acids: CASCRLAGGVSGANVLTF. CDR3 DNA sequence: TGTGCCAGCTGTAGACTAGCGGGGGGCGTAAGTGGGGCCAACGTCCTGACTTTC. The chain uses TRBV2 and TRBJ2-6, with 13 bases matching TRBD2. This CDR3 is built from 18 residues. V trimming: 8 bases; J trimming: 3 bases; junction bases outside the gene matches: 10. Germline V CDR1 and CDR2: SNHLY, FYNNEI. The full variable domain, completed using reference TRBV2 and TRBJ2-6, is EPEVTQTPSHQVTQMGQEVILRCVPISNHLYFYWYRQILGQKVEFLVSFYNNEISEKSEIFDDQFSVERPDGSNFTLKIRSTKLEDSAMYFCASCRLAGGVSGANVLTFGAGSRLTVL.

The chain uses TRBV6-2 or TRBV6-3 and TRBJ2-1; the D gene is possibly TRBD2 (6 bases). The germline V gene encodes CDR1 MNHEY and CDR2 SVGEGT. Between the trimmed V and J ends, which lost 3 bases and 1 base, there was a span of 13 bases. This CDR3 has 16 amino acids. In DNA form, the CDR3 reads TGTGCCAGCAGTTATCGAGGGAGGAATTCCTACAATGAGCAGTTCTTC. This translates into CASSYRGRNSYNEQFF.

The chain joins TRBV7-9 to TRBJ2-1; 8 nucleotides align to TRBD2. This CDR3 has 15 residues. CDR1 SEHNR and CDR2 FQNEAQ come from the germline V gene (reference sequence). The V and J ends lost 3 bases and 6 bases, in that order; junction bases with no gene match: 7. CDR3 DNA: TGTGCCAGCAGCTTCGGGGGGGCGCGGGGCAATGAGCAGTTCTTC. As protein: CASSFGGARGNEQFF.